This paragraph covers one T cell receptor beta chain sequence. Its specificity is unknown. PCR involved 60 Vbeta and 13 Jbeta primers. Assay used: immunoSEQ multiplex PCR; TCRdb lists only in-frame clones, some missing. This sample carries 90,000 to 110,000 clones, less than 80% of them seen once, and the ten largest clones take less than 9.5%. The data belong to a study of cytomegalovirus exposure and HLA in healthy donors. At the level of the study: HLA-typed donors were the source of about 81 million unique TCRs held in an early data release.

Study-wide results and limits: The authors listed 150 to 200 TCR beta chains as cytomegalovirus-associated. In most subjects, TCR beta sequences reportedly gave accurate predictions of HLA-A and HLA-B alleles.

Germline-derived CDR1 and CDR2 are MNHNY and SVGAGI (reference sequence). Trimming took 0 bases from V and 4 from J, leaving 9 bases between them. This CDR3 is built from 14 residues. This TCR was recovered from a woman aged 45-65 years in good health and CMV-seropositive. The chain has TRBV6-6 and TRBJ1-1; D is perhaps TRBD1 (5 bases). Input material: PBMCs. The CDR3 reads CASSYSGGATEAFF. CDR3 nucleotide sequence: TGTGCCAGCAGTTACTCCGGGGGTGCCACTGAAGCTTTCTTT.